The rows below give T cell receptor beta chains drawn from one sample of a study of glioma-infiltrating T cells after dendritic cell vaccination. TCRdb keeps only in-frame clones here, not all; method: immunoSEQ multiplex PCR. Among approximately 84,000 clones listed, more than 75% were seen once. The sample here was blood, taken before dendritic cell vaccination. These receptors all come from a human donor with glioblastoma. CDR3s include the opening cysteine and the closing phenylalanine or tryptophan. Fields, in order: V gene, clone size, D gene, J gene, CDR3 protein, CDR3 DNA. The D gene is left open where the match is weak. Rows may omit the clone size; those that give it use once, few, many or a size class.

>TRBV29-1|NA|NA|TRBJ2-5
CSVGRWSGETQYF
TGCAGCGTTGGGAGGTGGTCAGGAGAGACCCAGTACTTC
>TRBV7-2|NA|TRBD1|TRBJ2-3
CASSGQGPTSTDTQYF
TGTGCCAGCAGCGGACAGGGGCCCACTAGCACAGATACGCAGTATTTT
>TRBV29-1|NA|TRBD2|TRBJ2-2
CSADTSGRFPGELFF
TGCAGCGCGGATACTAGCGGGAGGTTCCCCGGGGAGCTGTTTTTT
>TRBV2|NA|TRBD2|TRBJ2-1
CASSPGLAASSYNEQFF
TGTGCCAGCAGTCCCGGACTAGCGGCCAGCTCCTACAATGAGCAGTTCTTC
>TRBV25-1|NA|TRBD1|TRBJ1-2
CASNSPGTGVYGYTF
TGTGCCAGCAATTCCCCCGGGACAGGTGTCTATGGCTACACCTTC
>TRBV7-6|NA|TRBD1|TRBJ2-7
CASSFDRGFYEQYF
TGTGCCAGCAGCTTTGACAGGGGTTTTTACGAGCAGTACTTC
>TRBV19|NA|NA|TRBJ2-5
CASSIRVRGETQYF
TGTGCCAGTAGTATCAGGGTTAGGGGAGAGACCCAGTACTTC
>TRBV10-3|NA|TRBD1|TRBJ1-5
CAISDRPQGAGQPQHF
TGTGCCATCAGTGATCGTCCACAGGGGGCCGGTCAGCCCCAGCATTTT
>TRBV7-9|NA|TRBD2|TRBJ2-1
CASSLTETSGIDNEQFF
TGTGCCAGCAGCTTAACCGAAACTAGCGGGATTGACAATGAGCAGTTCTTC
>TRBV29-1|once|TRBD1|TRBJ1-1
CSVFYRGVSTEAFF
TGCAGCGTTTTCTACAGGGGAGTGAGCACTGAAGCTTTCTTT
>TRBV19|NA|TRBD2|TRBJ2-3
CASSTSGRTDTQYF
TGTGCCAGTTCGACTAGCGGGAGAACAGATACGCAGTATTTT
>TRBV6-5|many|NA|TRBJ2-3
CASSLGGNTDTQYF
TGTGCCAGCAGTTTAGGGGGTAACACAGATACGCAGTATTTT
>TRBV19|NA|NA|TRBJ1-5
CASSSGVWRPQHF
TGTGCCAGTAGCAGTGGCGTTTGGAGACCCCAGCATTTT
>TRBV7-9|NA|NA|TRBJ1-1
CASSLVGGGRLNTEAFF
TGTGCCAGCAGCTTAGTAGGCGGGGGGCGCTTGAACACTGAAGCTTTCTTT
>TRBV4-2|NA|NA|TRBJ2-7
CASSQEAGSAYEQYF
TGTGCCAGCAGCCAAGAAGCGGGCAGCGCCTACGAGCAGTACTTC
>TRBV18|once|TRBD1|TRBJ2-7
CASSPTLGQGYEQYF
TGTGCCAGCTCCCCCACTTTGGGACAGGGCTACGAGCAGTACTTC
>TRBV19|NA|TRBD2|TRBJ2-5
CASRKGGSVETQYF
TGTGCCAGTAGGAAGGGCGGGAGCGTAGAGACCCAGTACTTC
>TRBV28|NA|TRBD2|TRBJ2-1
CASRGGSYNEQFF
TGTGCCAGCAGGGGAGGGTCCTACAATGAGCAGTTCTTC
>TRBV27|NA|TRBD1|TRBJ2-1
CASSSTGAPYNEQFF
TGTGCCAGCAGTTCGACAGGGGCCCCTTACAATGAGCAGTTCTTC
>TRBV9|NA|NA|TRBJ1-3
CASSPRGGSGNTIYF
TGTGCCAGCAGCCCCAGAGGGGGATCTGGAAACACCATATATTTT
>TRBV4-1|few|NA|TRBJ1-1
CASRDDSMNTEAFF
TGCGCCAGCAGGGATGACAGCATGAACACTGAAGCTTTCTTT
>TRBV4-3|NA|TRBD1|TRBJ1-2
CASSQTGTGGRGYTF
TGCGCCAGCAGCCAGACCGGGACAGGGGGCCGGGGCTACACCTTC
>TRBV7-3|once|TRBD1|TRBJ2-6
CASSLTSGGPGANVLTF
TGTGCCAGCAGCTTAACCTCAGGGGGCCCTGGGGCCAACGTCCTGACTTTC
>TRBV2|NA|TRBD1|TRBJ1-1
CASSKTGDGEAFF
TGTGCCAGCAGCAAGACAGGGGATGGTGAAGCTTTCTTT
>TRBV27|few|TRBD1|TRBJ1-6
CASSGGTVVYNSPLHF
TGTGCCAGCAGTGGGGGGACAGTCGTATATAATTCACCCCTCCACTTT
>TRBV10-2|few|NA|TRBJ2-4
CASSEWTLVDLAKNIQYF
TGCGCCAGCAGTGAGTGGACATTAGTTGATCTAGCCAAAAACATTCAGTACTTC
>TRBV15|NA|TRBD1|TRBJ2-7
CATSAYRDRGNDEQYF
TGTGCCACCAGCGCCTACCGGGACAGGGGAAACGACGAGCAGTACTTC
>TRBV2|few|NA|TRBJ1-1
CASSVAGMNTEAFF
TGTGCCAGCAGTGTGGCAGGGATGAACACTGAAGCTTTCTTT
>TRBV30|NA|TRBD1|TRBJ2-7
CAGGTGHEQYF
TGTGCCGGGGGGACAGGCCACGAGCAGTACTTC
>TRBV28|NA|TRBD1|TRBJ1-1
CASSRNIRGANTEAFF
TGTGCCAGCAGTCGCAATATCAGGGGGGCGAACACTGAAGCTTTCTTT